This T cell receptor (beta chain) was obtained from a study of blood T cell repertoires in COVID-19. Background on the study: The study drew acute and convalescent COVID-19 samples from the United States, Italy and Spain. T cells, B-cell-depleted T cells, or PBMCs provided the cDNA or gDNA that served as material.

In the source study's methods: Reference gene primer amplification yielded estimated nucleated cell counts. Profiling relied on immunoSEQ multiplex PCR, and the TCRdb table lists in-frame clones only, not all of them. That table gives V, J and clone size, and the DNA gave D and trimming. There are around 130,000 clones in the sample; approximately 90% occur only once, and less than 2.5% lies in the top ten. Germline-derived CDR1 and CDR2 are SGHAT and FQNNGV. This CDR3 spans 16 amino acids. Trimming shortened V by 1 base and J by 5 bases, and 14 bases separated the two germline ends. Sequencing was done on a sample of peripheral blood. The chain is built from TRBV11-2 and TRBJ2-2, with unresolved D. The TCR was taken from a woman in her forties or fifties with acute or convalescent COVID-19. The CDR3 protein is CASSLGGRKLTGELFF. CDR3 DNA sequence: TGTGCCAGCAGCTTAGGTGGCCGTAAATTAACCGGGGAGCTGTTTTTT.